The clone carrying this TCR beta chain came up many times. V shed 8 bases, J shed 1 base, and the junction held 12 bases outside the gene matches. This CDR3 is 17 amino acids long. CDR1 is ENHRY and CDR2 is SYGVKD in the germline V gene. The data derive from a study of Graves' ophthalmopathy and Graves' hyperthyroidism. RNA transcripts were the source from which TCR beta CDR3 regions were amplified. Amplification began with first-round RT-PCR using HTBI primers, then second-round multiplex PCR was performed. Each CDR3 protein is one row after TCRdb ran MiXCR on the multiplex PCR reads. Found here are 650,000 to 900,000 distinct CDR3 sequences, about 44% of them singletons; the top ten hold 44%.

The clonotype was recovered from an adult man with Graves' ophthalmopathy. The sample taken for sequencing was peripheral blood. The genes are TRBV10-3 and TRBJ2-7; 12 positions agree with TRBD2. This CDR3 reads CAIRKGLAGYLSYEQYF. The CDR3 nucleotides read TGTGCCATCCGGAAGGGACTAGCGGGCTACCTTTCCTACGAGCAGTACTTC.